This T cell receptor (beta chain) was obtained from a study of cytomegalovirus exposure and HLA in healthy donors. This clone appeared once. Vbeta (60) and Jbeta (13) primers were used in the PCR. Generated by immunoSEQ multiplex PCR, the TCRdb table keeps only in-frame clones and is missing some. This sample has about 120,000 clones; about four fifths occur once, and the top ten carry 3.5% to 4.5%. The length of the CDR3 is 13 residues. After removal of 6 bases from V and 5 bases from J, the junction contained 6 bases not matched to a gene. Per the germline V gene, CDR1 is MNHEY and CDR2 is SMNVEV (reference sequence).

J is TRBJ1-2 and V is TRBV27; 7 nucleotides align to TRBD1. Sequenced material: PBMCs. The source is a man aged 25-40 years in good health and CMV-seropositive. The CDR3 spells CASSWTGRYGYTF. The CDR3 DNA sequence: TGTGCCAGCAGCTGGACAGGCCGTTATGGCTACACCTTC.